The T cell receptor beta chain under discussion was sequenced for a study of T cell responses to AZD1222 COVID-19 vaccine (dated by TCRdb to about 2021). Turning to the overall study: AZD1222 recipients whose second dose came at about 4 weeks and those whose second dose came at about 12 weeks were combined into one group, since spike-specific TCR depth and breadth did not differ between the two schedules. A total of about 230 trial participants underwent TCR sequencing, of whom about 200 received two doses of AZD1222 and around 25 received two doses of the MenACWY control vaccine. Trial participants were enrolled by age into 18-55, 56-69 and 70-plus year subgroups, with roughly 160, 29 and 62 TCR-sequenced participants respectively. Study-wide findings and limitations: The whole spike protein was spanned by vaccine-associated CD4 TCRs, and dominant responses were seen in regions 160-218 and 743-854. The 56-69-year group was small, and its depth increase did not reach significance, likely because of low power. After two AZD1222 doses, both the breadth and the depth of spike-specific TCRs were significantly higher than at day 0 and than in MenACWY recipients. No day 14 peak-response samples were available, so repertoires were characterized only after the peak T cell response. Conclusions about previously exposed vaccinees are limited, since just a handful of AZD1222 recipients were seropositive for SARS-CoV-2 at baseline. Participants were mostly white British and included more females than males, and it was suggested by the authors that clonal diversity may have been underestimated. Epitopes outside the regions mutated in the B.1.351 and B.1.1.7 variants were reportedly recognized by nearly half of the unique spike-specific TCRs.

With respect to this clone: Its binding antigen is unknown. A junction end diverges from the germline sequence, so it may reflect a read error.

This specimen's time point label, per the study, means: baseline before first vaccination. The vaccinee samples were drawn from two UK trials, COV001 and COV002, one of which was a single-blind randomized controlled phase 2/3 trial testing AZD1222 (ChAdOx1 nCoV-19) in healthy adults. Trial participant PBMC samples were collected at day 0 and day 28 after the second dose for TCRbeta chain sequencing. Per the germline V gene (reference sequence), GTSNPN is the CDR1 and SVGIG is the CDR2. The CDR3 spans 10 residues, from the cysteine through the phenylalanine. Of all the DNA, just the CDR3 is kept, 30 bases in frame from base 1. The CDR3 regions of human TCRbeta chains were analyzed by immunosequencing. The source study handled its data this way. TCRs in the repertoires were compared against a reference library of SARS-CoV-2-specific TCRs that had been generated with the MIRA antigen-specificity platform. Breadth meant the fraction of unique TCRs that were SARS-CoV-2-associated, whereas depth meant the fraction of total T cells that were SARS-CoV-2-associated. Using the MIRA data, each spike-specific TCR was mapped to the spike region that the TCR reacts to and placed in a CD4 or CD8 class. Log10-transformed breadth and depth values were compared by one-way ANOVA with Sidak's multiple comparisons tests. The table was pulled from immuneACCESS by TCRdb, which kept in-frame rearrangements only. Such tables lose some clones; where checked, under half of the loss comes from unresolved V genes, and the rest has no known cause. V and J calls plus clone size are reproduced from that table; the DNA served to infer D and trimming. The sample records approximately 100,000 clones, less than 95% of which are singletons. The ten largest clones represent around 4.8% of the sample.

This specimen was peripheral blood, taken on day 0 of AZD1222 vaccination. The clonotype was recovered from an adult in good health. This receptor chain uses TRBV30 and TRBJ1-2, with the D gene uncertain. The DNA sequence is TGTGCCTGGAGTACTCCCGGGCCTATCTTC. The resulting protein is CAWSTPGPIF.